This TCR beta chain is from a study of blood T cell repertoires in COVID-19. The wider study: Sites across the United States, Italy and Spain contributed samples from acute and convalescent COVID-19. PBMCs, B-cell-depleted T cells, or T cells were the source of the cDNA or gDNA that made up the material.

Germline V gives CDR1 KGHSH, CDR2 LQKENI. Trimming left V 6 bases short and J 3 bases short, with 13 bases between. The CDR3 runs 14 residues. In the original analysis: Quantification of nucleated cells was approximated via reference gene primer amplification. The method was immunoSEQ multiplex PCR; TCRdb's version includes in-frame clones alone and lacks a portion of them. D and trimming come from the DNA, and the V and J calls and clone size come from that table. In the table there are a few hundred thousand clones, about 80% of which are singletons. Specimen: peripheral blood. The rearrangement links TRBV18 to TRBJ2-3; a weak D match, TRBD1 (5 bases). This clonotype was sampled from a human donor in a cohort sampled during active COVID-19. CDR3 DNA: TGTGCCAGCTCGACCGGAGCAGGGACAGATACGCAGTATTTT. This translates into CASSTGAGTDTQYF.